This TCR beta chain was recovered during a study of blood T cell repertoires in COVID-19. Study overall: Specimens from acute and convalescent COVID-19 originated in the United States, Italy and Spain.

Repertoires were generated with immunoSEQ multiplex PCR, while TCRdb's copy carries only in-frame clones and drops some. The sample includes about 190,000 clones, 70% to 90% seen only once; the top ten take roughly 21%. The sequenced sample consisted of peripheral blood. This clonotype was sampled from a man aged 55 to 70 with active or convalescent COVID-19.

CDR3: CASSLEVGGSVNSPLHF. The CDR3 DNA follows: TGCGCCAGCAGCTTGGAGGTAGGGGGCTCTGTTAATTCACCCCTCCACTTT. V usage is TRBV5-1 and J usage is TRBJ1-6; TRBD1 agrees at 7 bases. V gave up 0 bases and J gave up 6 bases; unmatched junction bases: 9. Germline V gene data show CDR1 as SGHRS and CDR2 as YFSETQ. The CDR3 sequence is 17 residues long.